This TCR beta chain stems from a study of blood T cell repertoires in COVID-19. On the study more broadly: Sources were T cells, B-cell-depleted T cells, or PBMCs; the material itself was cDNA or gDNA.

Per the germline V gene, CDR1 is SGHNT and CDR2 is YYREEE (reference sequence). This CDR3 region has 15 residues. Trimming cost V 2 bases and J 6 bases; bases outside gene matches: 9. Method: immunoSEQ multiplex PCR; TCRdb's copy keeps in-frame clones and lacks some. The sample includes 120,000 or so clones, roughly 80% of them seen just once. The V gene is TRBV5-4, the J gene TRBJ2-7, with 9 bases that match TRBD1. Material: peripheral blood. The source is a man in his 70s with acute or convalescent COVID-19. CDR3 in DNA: TGTGCCAGCAGCTTAAAGACAGGGGGGACGGGCGAGCAGTACTTC. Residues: CASSLKTGGTGEQYF. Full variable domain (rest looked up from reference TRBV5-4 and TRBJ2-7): ETGVTQSPTHLIKTRGQQVTLRCSSQSGHNTVSWYQQALGQGPQFIFQYYREEENGRGNFPPRFSGLQFPNYSSELNVNALELDDSALYLCASSLKTGGTGEQYFGPGTRLTVT.